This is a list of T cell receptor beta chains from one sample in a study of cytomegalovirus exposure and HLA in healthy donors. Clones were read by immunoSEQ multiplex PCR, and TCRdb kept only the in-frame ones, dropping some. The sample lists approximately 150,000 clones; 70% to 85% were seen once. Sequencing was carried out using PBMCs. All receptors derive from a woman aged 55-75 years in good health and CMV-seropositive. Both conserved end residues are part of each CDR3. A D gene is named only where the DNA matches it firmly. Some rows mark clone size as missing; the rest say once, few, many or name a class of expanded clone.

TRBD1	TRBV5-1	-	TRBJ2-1	CASRGQVHNEQFF	TGCGCCAGCAGGGGACAGGTCCATAATGAGCAGTTCTTC
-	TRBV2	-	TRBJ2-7	CASSDRSSSYEQYF	TGTGCCAGCAGTGACCGAAGTAGCTCCTACGAGCAGTACTTC
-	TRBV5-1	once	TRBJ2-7	CASSLRTDFSYEQYF	TGCGCCAGCAGCTTGCGGACAGACTTTTCCTACGAGCAGTACTTC
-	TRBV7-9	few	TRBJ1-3	CASTAAGSGNTIYF	TGTGCCAGCACAGCGGCTGGCTCTGGAAACACCATATATTTT
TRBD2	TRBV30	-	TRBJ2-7	CASGTSGLYEQYF	TGTGCCTCTGGGACTAGCGGCCTCTACGAGCAGTACTTC
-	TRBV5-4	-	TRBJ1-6	CASSFPSGTGNSPLHF	TGTGCCAGCAGCTTTCCGTCGGGCACAGGGAATTCACCCCTCCACTTT
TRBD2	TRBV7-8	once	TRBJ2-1	CASSSQISGRALNEQFF	TGTGCCAGCAGCTCCCAAATTAGCGGGAGGGCCCTCAATGAGCAGTTCTTC
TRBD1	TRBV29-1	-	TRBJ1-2	CSAWTGANYGYTF	TGCAGCGCTTGGACAGGGGCTAACTATGGCTACACCTTC
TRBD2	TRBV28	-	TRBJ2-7	CAARGSGPPYEQYF	TGTGCCGCACGGGGTAGCGGGCCACCCTACGAGCAGTACTTC
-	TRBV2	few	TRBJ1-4	CASSEGVPNEKLFF	TGTGCCAGCAGTGAGGGAGTTCCTAATGAAAAACTGTTTTTT
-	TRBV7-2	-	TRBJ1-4	CASRRGVNEKLFF	TGTGCCAGCAGGCGGGGGGTCAATGAAAAACTGTTTTTT
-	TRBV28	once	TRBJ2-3	CASSFLQSTDTQYF	TGTGCCAGCAGTTTTCTACAGTCGACAGATACGCAGTATTTT
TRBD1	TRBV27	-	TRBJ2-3	CASSNRQGANTQYF	TGTGCCAGCAGTAACAGACAGGGGGCCAATACGCAGTATTTT
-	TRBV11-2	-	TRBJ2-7	CASSLQGHEQYF	TGTGCCAGCAGCTTACAGGGCCACGAGCAGTACTTC
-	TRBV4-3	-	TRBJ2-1	CASSQVGRRLPMFF	TGCGCCAGCAGCCAGGTGGGCCGACGACTACCTATGTTCTTC
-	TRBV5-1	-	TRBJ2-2	CASSLNRGGQTNTGELFF	TGCGCCAGCAGCTTAAATAGGGGCGGACAGACGAACACCGGGGAGCTGTTTTTT
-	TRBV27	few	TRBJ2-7	CASSSGMLYEQYF	TGTGCCAGCAGTTCCGGGATGCTCTACGAGCAGTACTTC
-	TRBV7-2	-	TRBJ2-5	CASSAYQETQYF	TGTGCCAGCAGCGCGTACCAAGAGACCCAGTACTTC
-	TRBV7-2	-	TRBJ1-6	CASSLEGGANSPLHF	TGTGCCAGCAGCTTAGAAGGAGGGGCTAATTCACCCCTCCACTTT
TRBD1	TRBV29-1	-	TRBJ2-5	CSTRDRGRETQYF	TGCAGCACCCGGGACAGGGGGCGGGAGACCCAGTACTTC
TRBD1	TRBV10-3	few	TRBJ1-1	CAIRGTGQATEAFF	TGTGCCATCAGAGGGACGGGACAGGCTACTGAAGCTTTCTTT
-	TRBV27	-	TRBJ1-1	CASSLSSGMTEAFF	TGTGCCAGCAGTTTATCCTCGGGGATGACTGAAGCTTTCTTT
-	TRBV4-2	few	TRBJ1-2	CASSPRDTDYGYTF	TGTGCCAGCAGCCCTAGGGACACCGACTATGGCTACACCTTC
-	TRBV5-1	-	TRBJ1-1	CASSLVLNTEAFF	TGCGCCAGCAGCTTGGTCTTGAACACTGAAGCTTTCTTT
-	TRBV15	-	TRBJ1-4	CATSRDLGGRGEKLFF	TGTGCCACCAGCAGAGATCTCGGGGGGCGAGGTGAAAAACTGTTTTTT
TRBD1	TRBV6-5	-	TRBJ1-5	CASSSRQGLNQPQHF	TGTGCCAGCAGTAGCCGACAGGGCCTCAATCAGCCCCAGCATTTT
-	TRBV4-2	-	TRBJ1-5	CASSQFEGGAAKHQPQHF	TGTGCCAGCAGCCAATTTGAGGGGGGGGCAGCGAAACATCAGCCCCAGCATTTT
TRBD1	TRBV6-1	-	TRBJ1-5	CASSEVGTGGGQPQHF	TGTGCCAGCAGTGAAGTCGGGACAGGGGGCGGTCAGCCCCAGCATTTT
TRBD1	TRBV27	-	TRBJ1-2	CASSLSTGGSSGYTF	TGTGCCAGCAGTTTAAGTACAGGGGGTTCGAGCGGCTACACCTTC
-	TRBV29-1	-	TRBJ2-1	CSVARGYNEQFF	TGCAGCGTTGCAAGGGGATACAATGAGCAGTTCTTC
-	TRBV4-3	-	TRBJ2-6	CASSQGGTGANVLTF	TGCGCCAGCAGCCAAGGAGGAACGGGGGCCAACGTCCTGACTTTC
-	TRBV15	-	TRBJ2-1	CATSRDHGSLYNEQFF	TGTGCCACCAGCAGAGATCACGGGAGCCTCTACAATGAGCAGTTCTTC
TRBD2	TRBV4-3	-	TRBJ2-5	CASRKLAGGEETQYF	TGCGCCAGCAGGAAACTAGCGGGAGGTGAAGAGACCCAGTACTTC
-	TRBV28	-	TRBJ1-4	CASSSGGREKLFF	TGTGCCAGCAGTTCGGGGGGGAGGGAAAAACTGTTTTTT
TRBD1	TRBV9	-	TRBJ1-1	CASSLDRVTEAFF	TGTGCCAGCAGCCTCGACAGGGTCACTGAAGCTTTCTTT
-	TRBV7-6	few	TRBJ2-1	CASTRRLDRRDYNEQFF	TGTGCCAGCACCCGGAGGTTGGACCGGCGGGACTACAATGAGCAGTTCTTC
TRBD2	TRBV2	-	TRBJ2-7	CASRTSGGTKEQYF	TGTGCCAGCAGAACCTCGGGAGGCACTAAGGAGCAGTACTTC
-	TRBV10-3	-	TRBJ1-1	CAIRLGGNTEAFF	TGTGCCATCAGACTAGGGGGGAACACTGAAGCTTTCTTT
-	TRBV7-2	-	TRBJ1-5	CASSSRAGAGNQPQHF	TGTGCCAGCAGCTCGAGGGCGGGCGCCGGCAATCAGCCCCAGCATTTT
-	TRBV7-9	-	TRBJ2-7	CASSPSGFYEQYF	TGTGCCAGCAGCCCGTCGGGATTCTACGAGCAGTACTTC
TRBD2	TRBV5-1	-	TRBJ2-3	CASSKEPSGRDHTDTQYF	TGCGCCAGCAGTAAGGAGCCTAGCGGGAGGGATCACACAGATACGCAGTATTTT
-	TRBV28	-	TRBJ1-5	CASSFPRRSNQPQHF	TGTGCCAGCAGTTTTCCCAGGAGGAGCAATCAGCCCCAGCATTTT
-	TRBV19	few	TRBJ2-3	CASGTTSFPDTQYF	TGTGCCAGCGGGACAACTTCTTTCCCAGATACGCAGTATTTT
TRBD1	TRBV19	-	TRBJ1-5	CASAGQGDQPQHF	TGTGCCAGCGCAGGACAGGGAGATCAGCCCCAGCATTTT
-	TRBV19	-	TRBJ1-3	CASSIGLQGNTIYF	TGTGCCAGTAGTATTGGGCTTCAAGGAAACACCATATATTTT
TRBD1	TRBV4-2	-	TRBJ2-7	CASSQDGTGRPYEQYF	TGTGCCAGCAGCCAAGATGGGACAGGGAGGCCCTACGAGCAGTACTTC
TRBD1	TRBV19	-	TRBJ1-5	CASTLGQGGQPQHF	TGTGCCAGTACCCTCGGACAGGGCGGTCAGCCCCAGCATTTT
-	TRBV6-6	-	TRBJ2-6	CAARGPSGANVLTF	TGTGCCGCCCGCGGGCCCTCTGGGGCCAACGTCCTGACTTTC
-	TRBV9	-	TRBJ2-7	CASSASSTGYEQYF	TGTGCCAGCAGCGCCTCTTCCACCGGGTACGAGCAGTACTTC
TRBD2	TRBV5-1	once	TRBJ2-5	CASSLSTSGSGVMGETQYF	TGCGCCAGCAGCTTATCGACTAGCGGGAGTGGAGTGATGGGAGAGACCCAGTACTTC
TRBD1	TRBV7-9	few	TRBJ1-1	CASSLAQMRTGMNTEAFF	TGTGCCAGCAGCTTAGCCCAGATGAGGACAGGGATGAACACTGAAGCTTTCTTT
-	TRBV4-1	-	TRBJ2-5	CASSQDERLQETQYF	TGCGCCAGCAGCCAAGACGAGCGGCTCCAAGAGACCCAGTACTTC
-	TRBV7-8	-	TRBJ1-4	CASSLVARGEKLFF	TGTGCCAGCAGCTTAGTCGCTCGGGGTGAAAAACTGTTTTTT
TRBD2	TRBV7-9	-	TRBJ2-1	CASSLRSSGGYNEQFF	TGTGCCAGCAGCTTAAGGAGTAGCGGGGGATACAATGAGCAGTTCTTC